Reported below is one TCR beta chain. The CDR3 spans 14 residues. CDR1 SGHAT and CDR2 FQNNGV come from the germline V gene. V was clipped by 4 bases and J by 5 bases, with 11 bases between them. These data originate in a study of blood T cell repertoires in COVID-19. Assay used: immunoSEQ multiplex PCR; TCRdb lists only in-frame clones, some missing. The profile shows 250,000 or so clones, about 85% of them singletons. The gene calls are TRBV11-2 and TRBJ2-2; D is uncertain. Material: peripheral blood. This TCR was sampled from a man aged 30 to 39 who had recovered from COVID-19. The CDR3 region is CASSSPRKTGELFF. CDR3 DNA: TGTGCCAGCAGCTCACCCAGGAAAACCGGGGAGCTGTTTTTT.